This T cell receptor beta chain is drawn from a study of cytomegalovirus exposure and HLA in healthy donors. Study context: From HLA-typed donors, an early data release held roughly 89 million unique TCRs. Regarding the study as a whole: Segments of the TCR beta V type were, in most cases, productive about 87% or about 30% of the time in an earlier analysis. Later genetic work tied a missense DCLRE1C variant to beta-chain V and J trimming. Researchers reported from a later analysis that most CMV-associated TCR beta chains appeared HLA-restricted.

Note on this clone: Its antigen is undetermined.

PCR used 60 Vbeta primers and 13 Jbeta primers. The protocol was immunoSEQ multiplex PCR, while the TCRdb copy is restricted to in-frame clones and leaves out a portion. Of approximately 75,000 clones listed, 65% to 70% are singletons. Looked up from germline, CDR1 is SNHLY and CDR2 is FYNNEI. Between the trimmed V and J ends, which lost 4 bases and 4 bases, there was a span of 14 bases. This CDR3 has 14 amino acids. This sequence originates from a man in his forties or fifties in good health and CMV-seropositive. The specimen sequenced was PBMCs. This chain uses TRBV2 with TRBJ2-7; TRBD2 is a possible D gene (6 bases). CDR3 residues: CASSGDGGLYEQYF. For the CDR3, the DNA is TGTGCCAGCAGTGGCGACGGCGGACTATACGAGCAGTACTTC.